Below, 29 T cell receptor beta chains from the same sample are listed, as sequenced in a study of radiation and T cells in renal cell carcinoma. Using immunoSEQ multiplex PCR, the repertoire was profiled, and TCRdb retains in-frame clones only, with some absent. The data contain around 45,000 clones, about 84% of them singletons. Time point: blood 4 weeks post-SBRT, at nephrectomy. Documented treatment: 15 Gy SBRT to primary tumor, nephrectomy 4 weeks later. The sample consisted of blood, taken from a patient whose treatment included radiotherapy and nephrectomy. These TCRs come from a woman in her 70s with renal cell carcinoma.

V usage is TRBV5-1 and J usage is TRBJ1-4, with D possibly being TRBD1 (6 bases). Germline V CDR1 and CDR2: SGHRS, YFSETQ. Trimming left V 0 bases short and J 10 bases short, with 13 bases between. This CDR3 has 14 residues. CDR3 sequence (DNA): TGCGCCAGCAGCTTGGAGGCAGGGGAGGGAAAACTGTTTTTT. Its translation is CASSLEAGEGKLFF. The whole variable domain, filled in from reference TRBV5-1 and TRBJ1-4, reads KAGVTQTPRYLIKTRGQQVTLSCSPISGHRSVSWYQQTPGQGLQFLFEYFSETQRNKGNFPGRFSGRQFSNSRSEMNVSTLELGDSALYLCASSLEAGEGKLFFGSGTQLSVL.

The chain couples TRBV2 to TRBJ2-7; the D is unclear. There are 12 residues in the CDR3. V was pared by 2 bases and J by 4 bases, with 6 bases between. Germline lookup yields CDR1 SNHLY and CDR2 FYNNEI. The CDR3, as DNA: TGTGCCAGCAGTGAAAGGAGATACGAGCAGTACTTC. This translates into CASSERRYEQYF. The whole variable domain, filled in from reference TRBV2 and TRBJ2-7, reads EPEVTQTPSHQVTQMGQEVILRCVPISNHLYFYWYRQILGQKVEFLVSFYNNEISEKSEIFDDQFSVERPDGSNFTLKIRSTKLEDSAMYFCASSERRYEQYFGPGTRLTVT.

V is TRBV6-5 and J is TRBJ2-7; weak D call: TRBD1 (5 bases). Trimming stripped 8 bases from V and 11 bases from J, with 25 bases between. Germline lookup yields CDR1 MNHEY and CDR2 SVGAGI. This CDR3 region has 14 residues. CDR3 nucleotide sequence: TGTGCCAGCTCGGCGATGAGGCTACAGGACCGGGAGTACTTC. It translates to CASSAMRLQDREYF.

The chain carries TRBV5-1 and TRBJ2-1; 7 bases align to TRBD1. J was trimmed by 8 bases and V by 4 bases; bases with no gene match: 12. CDR1 and CDR2 from the germline V gene are SGHRS and YFSETQ. CDR3 length: 15 residues. As DNA, the CDR3 is TGCGCCAGCAGCCCGACAGGGAATCGGGCGGATGAGCAGTTCTTC. Its translation: CASSPTGNRADEQFF.

This clone has a handful of counts. The chain uses TRBV7-9 and TRBJ2-1; D remains ambiguous. Germline values: CDR1 SEHNR, CDR2 FQNEAQ (reference sequence). The length of the CDR3 is 13 residues. V gave up 1 base and J gave up 5 bases, with 6 bases separating them. The CDR3 DNA reads TGTGCCAGCAGCTTAGTTAGTAACAATGAGCAGTTCTTC. Translating it yields CASSLVSNNEQFF. Looking up the rest from reference TRBV7-9 and TRBJ2-1 gives the full variable domain: DTGVSQNPRHKITKRGQNVTFRCDPISEHNRLYWYRQTLGQGPEFLTYFQNEAQLEKSRLLSDRFSAERPKGSFSTLEIQRTEQGDSAMYLCASSLVSNNEQFFGPGTRLTVL.

The chain is built from TRBV6-5 and TRBJ1-4, with a possible D match to TRBD1 (5 bases). V lost 5 bases and J lost 7, with 14 bases in between. The CDR3 covers 14 residues. Germline V CDR1 and CDR2: MNHEY, SVGAGI. The CDR3 DNA reads as TGTGCCAGCAGTCTCAGGGAATATGGTGAAAAACTGTTTTTT. Translating gives CASSLREYGEKLFF.

This clone appeared once. V is TRBV27 and J is TRBJ2-2; D uncertain. The CDR3 is 15 residues long. The germline gives CDR1 MNHEY, CDR2 SMNVEV (reference sequence). V dropped 2 bases and J dropped 7 bases, with 14 bases sitting between them. In DNA, the CDR3 is TGTGCCAGCAGTTTAGTTGCTACTTTGGACGGGGAGCTGTTTTTT. It translates to CASSLVATLDGELFF.

This chain joins TRBV15 and TRBJ2-3; the match to TRBD2 covers 9 bases. The trim removed 4 bases at V and 0 bases at J, leaving 8 bases unmatched. The CDR3 runs 17 residues. Germline V gene sequence: CDR1 LNHNV, CDR2 YYDKDF (reference sequence). CDR3 DNA: TGTGCCACCAGCATTCGAGCGGGAGGCCCCAGCACAGATACGCAGTATTTT. It encodes CATSIRAGGPSTDTQYF.

The V and J genes are TRBV7-9 and TRBJ1-2; no clear D. The germline V gene has CDR1 SEHNR and CDR2 FQNEAQ (reference sequence). The V gene lost 5 bases and the J gene lost 0 bases, with 7 bases spanning the gap. CDR3 length: 13 amino acids. Written as DNA, the CDR3 is TGTGCCAGCAGCCCCCCCACTAACTATGGCTACACCTTC. Translation: CASSPPTNYGYTF.

The V call is TRBV5-4, the J call TRBJ2-7; D is undetermined. The CDR3 runs 12 residues. Per germline, CDR1 SGHNT and CDR2 YYREEE (reference sequence). The germline V and J ends were trimmed by 0 bases and 3 bases, with 4 bases remaining between them. The CDR3 region is CASSLGGYEQYF. The DNA of the CDR3 is TGTGCCAGCAGCTTGGGGGGCTACGAGCAGTACTTC.

The DNA of the CDR3 is TGTGCCAGCTCTACCTTGAACACTGAAGCTTTCTTT. Translation gives CASSTLNTEAFF. This chain links TRBV25-1 with TRBJ1-1; D gene ambiguous. The germline CDR1 and CDR2 sequences are MGHDK and SYGVNS. The CDR3 sequence is 12 residues long. The V gene lost 8 bases and the J gene lost 0 bases, with 7 bases spanning the gap.

The CDR3 nucleotides are TGTGCCAGCAGCTCCTCGGGCGGGGAGCTGTTTTTT. This encodes CASSSSGGELFF. This chain links TRBV6-5 with TRBJ2-2; D gene uncertain. Germline CDR1 and CDR2: MNHEY and SVGAGI. The germline V and J ends were trimmed by 6 bases and 7 bases, with 9 bases remaining between them. This CDR3 has 12 amino acids.

The chain employs TRBV9 and TRBJ2-2, with 8 bases lining up with TRBD2. Per the germline V gene, CDR1 is SGDLS and CDR2 is YYNGEE. Trimming removed 2 bases from V and 1 base from J; junction bases left unmatched: 1. The CDR3 totals 15 residues. CDR3 DNA sequence: TGTGCCAGCAGCGTGGCGGGAGGGAACACCGGGGAGCTGTTTTTT. As protein: CASSVAGGNTGELFF.

This chain joins TRBV7-9 and TRBJ2-7, with TRBD1 as a possible D gene (6 bases). CDR1 is SEHNR and CDR2 is FQNEAQ in the germline V gene (reference sequence). The CDR3 runs to 14 residues. V was cut by 5 bases and J by 2 bases, with 13 bases left in between. The CDR3: CASSRGQAPYEQYF. CDR3 DNA sequence: TGTGCCAGCAGCAGGGGACAAGCTCCCTACGAGCAGTACTTC.

By share of the sample, this clone is large. The CDR3 nucleotides read TGTGCCGGGGGATCAGCGGGTGAACGCTACGAGCAGTACTTC. Translation: CAGGSAGERYEQYF. The rearrangement joins TRBV19 to TRBJ2-7, with D possibly being TRBD2 (6 bases). The germline V gene encodes CDR1 LNHDA and CDR2 SQIVND (reference sequence). The CDR3 length is 14 residues. V was clipped by 11 bases and J by 3 bases, with 20 bases between them. The full variable domain, completed using reference TRBV19 and TRBJ2-7, is DGGITQSPKYLFRKEGQNVTLSCEQNLNHDAMYWYRQDPGQGLRLIYYSQIVNDFQKGDIAEGYSVSREKKESFPLTVTSAQKNPTAFYLCAGGSAGERYEQYFGPGTRLTVT.

This clone has a single count. The chain is built from TRBV5-8 and TRBJ1-6, with D perhaps matching TRBD1 (5 bases). Germline V gene lookup returns CDR1 SGHTS and CDR2 YDEGEE. The V gene lost 2 bases and the J gene lost 0 bases, with 12 bases spanning the gap. The CDR3 runs to 17 residues. The CDR3 region is CASSFPWGSSYNSPLHF. The CDR3, as DNA: TGTGCCAGCAGCTTTCCGTGGGGGAGCTCCTATAATTCACCCCTCCACTTT.

This clone came up once. The chain links TRBV5-1 to TRBJ2-5; D gene uncertain. The CDR3 is 13 amino acids. Trimming stripped 5 bases from V and 5 bases from J, with 13 bases between. CDR1 is SGHRS, CDR2 YFSETQ, per germline. The CDR3 bases are TGCGCCAGCAGTCTCGCTAGAGCGGAGACCCAGTACTTC. It yields the protein CASSLARAETQYF.

This chain links TRBV5-1 with TRBJ2-7; D is possibly TRBD1 or TRBD2 (5 bases each). V was clipped by 7 bases and J by 5 bases, with 19 bases between them. The length of the CDR3 is 14 residues. The germline V gene encodes CDR1 SGHRS and CDR2 YFSETQ. The CDR3 DNA reads as TGCGCCAGCTCCCCCCGCGGGCAGGGCAACGAGCAGTACTTC. Amino acids: CASSPRGQGNEQYF.

A note on this clone: The same CDR3 also results from other DNA sequences found in this sample. V gene TRBV18 combines with J gene TRBJ2-2; D remains unclear. In germline, CDR1 is KGHSH, CDR2 LQKENI. CDR3 length: 14 residues. The V gene lost 2 bases and the J gene lost 4 bases, with 8 bases spanning the gap. The CDR3 loop reads CASSPGQGTGELFF. The CDR3 region has the DNA TGTGCCAGCTCACCAGGTCAAGGCACCGGGGAGCTGTTTTTT. Filled out from reference TRBV18 and TRBJ2-2, the complete variable domain reads NAGVMQNPRHLVRRRGQEARLRCSPMKGHSHVYWYRQLPEEGLKFMVYLQKENIIDESGMPKERFSAEFPKEGPSILRIQQVVRGDSAAYFCASSPGQGTGELFFGEGSRLTVL.

The chain couples TRBV28 to TRBJ2-7, with no clear D. V lost 4 bases to trimming and J lost 3 bases, with 4 bases between them. The CDR3 extends over 11 amino acids. Per the germline V gene, CDR1 is MDHEN and CDR2 is SYDVKM. In DNA, the CDR3 is TGTGCCAGCAGTTCTAACTACGAGCAGTACTTC. Translation gives CASSSNYEQYF.

This clone has just one count. This chain uses TRBV29-1 with TRBJ2-3, with no clear D. The CDR3 consists of 13 residues. Germline V gene sequence: CDR1 SQVTM, CDR2 ANQGSEA. The V end lost 7 bases, the J end lost 3 bases, and 14 bases lay between the germline ends. CDR3 amino acids: CSAETGATDTQYF. CDR3 in DNA: TGCAGCGCCGAGACGGGTGCAACAGATACGCAGTATTTT.

This chain links TRBV6-5 with TRBJ2-1; D is tentatively TRBD1 or TRBD2 (5 bases each). Germline V gene lookup returns CDR1 MNHEY and CDR2 SVGAGI. Between the trimmed V and J ends, which lost 5 bases and 10 bases, there was a span of 18 bases. The CDR3 spans 14 residues. The CDR3 coding sequence is TGTGCCAGCAGTAGAAGGGACCCATGGTCGGAGCAGTTCTTC. It encodes CASSRRDPWSEQFF.

The chain recombines TRBV20-1 with TRBJ2-1; D is perhaps TRBD1 (6 bases). This CDR3 spans 11 amino acids. Germline lookup yields CDR1 DFQATT and CDR2 SNEGSKA (reference sequence). V was cut by 5 bases and J by 8 bases, with 10 bases left in between. CDR3 loop: CSAPQGDEQFF. The CDR3 nucleotides read TGCAGTGCTCCACAGGGCGATGAGCAGTTCTTC.

The chain recombines TRBV18 with TRBJ2-1, with TRBD2 matching 7 bases. V lost 3 bases, J lost 3 bases, and 8 bases stayed unmatched. There are 16 residues in the CDR3. Looked up from germline, CDR1 is KGHSH and CDR2 is LQKENI. CDR3 amino acids: CASSPGGSSLYNEQFF. In nucleotides, the CDR3 is TGTGCCAGCTCACCGGGGGGGAGTTCCCTCTACAATGAGCAGTTCTTC.

V and J are TRBV6-5 and TRBJ1-1; D remains ambiguous. The CDR3 spans 14 residues. From germline, CDR1 is MNHEY and CDR2 SVGAGI. V lost 7 bases and J lost 1, with 13 bases in between. CDR3 residues: CASKMTQSNTEAFF. Written as DNA, the CDR3 is TGTGCCAGCAAAATGACGCAGTCGAACACTGAAGCTTTCTTT.

V gene TRBV29-1 combines with J gene TRBJ2-2; D gene unclear. The germline V gene has CDR1 SQVTM and CDR2 ANQGSEA. This CDR3 is built from 14 residues. The V end was cut by 7 bases, the J end by 7 bases, with 19 bases between. This chain's CDR3 is CSANPSGFGGELFF. For the CDR3, the DNA is TGCAGCGCCAATCCGTCGGGTTTTGGCGGGGAGCTGTTTTTT.

This clone was seen only a few times. The chain couples TRBV14 to TRBJ1-1, with D hard to call. The CDR3 covers 12 residues. V lost 3 bases, J lost 2 bases, and 4 bases lay in between. CDR1 SGHDN and CDR2 FVKESK come from the germline V gene. This chain's CDR3 is CASSHTNTEAFF. The CDR3 DNA follows: TGTGCCAGCAGCCACACAAACACTGAAGCTTTCTTT.

CDR3 residues: CASSEPGGEQYF. CDR3 bases: TGCGCCAGCAGTGAGCCGGGAGGAGAGCAGTACTTC. This sequence joins TRBV10-1 and TRBJ2-5; 7 bases match TRBD2. From germline, CDR1 is WNHNN and CDR2 SYGVQD (reference sequence). The V and J ends lost 2 bases and 11 bases, in that order; junction bases with no gene match: 5. The CDR3 consists of 12 residues.

This clone was observed a few times. The rearrangement uses TRBV4-1 and TRBJ2-2; D ambiguous. Trimming cost V 1 base and J 1 base, with 1 base left between them. This CDR3 contains 13 residues. Germline V gene sequence: CDR1 MGHRA, CDR2 YSYEKL. Here the CDR3 reads CASSQGNTGELFF. The CDR3 nucleotides read TGCGCCAGCAGCCAAGGGAACACCGGGGAGCTGTTTTTT.